This T cell receptor beta chain derives from a study of Graves' ophthalmopathy and Graves' hyperthyroidism. Whole-study context: No progression to ophthalmopathy over 18 months defined stable hyperthyroidism. Study-level results: A model built from 13 signatures distinguished ophthalmopathy from stable hyperthyroidism with about 86% sensitivity and approximately 82% specificity.

Amplification from RNA transcripts yielded the TCR beta CDR3 regions. HTBI primers served in a first-round RT-PCR, which a second-round multiplex PCR followed. TCRdb re-called the multiplex PCR reads through MiXCR, storing one row per CDR3 protein. Among 580,000 or so distinct CDR3 sequences listed, 35% to 40% were seen once. Comment on this clonotype: Its antigen is still unknown.

Patients newly diagnosed with hyperthyroidism, under 2 months' duration, were aged 18 to 65, the study reports. Diagnoses were established from clinical symptoms, serum thyroxine, TRAb, thyroid ultrasound and orbital computed tomography. V was pared by 8 bases and J by 4 bases, with 16 bases between. The germline V gene encodes CDR1 SGHAT and CDR2 FQNNGV. The CDR3 spans 14 residues. Sequenced: peripheral blood or thyroid tissue (not recorded which). The chain combines TRBV11-2 with TRBJ2-3; D remains unclear. The clonotype was recovered from an adult man with Graves' hyperthyroidism. The CDR3 region is CASGDGVGADTQYF. Written as DNA, the CDR3 is TGTGCCAGCGGAGACGGCGTTGGCGCAGATACGCAGTATTTT. The full variable domain, its missing parts supplied by reference TRBV11-2 and TRBJ2-3, is EAGVAQSPRYKIIEKRQSVAFWCNPISGHATLYWYQQILGQGPKLLIQFQNNGVVDDSQLPKDRFSAERLKGVDSTLKIQPAKLEDSAVYLCASGDGVGADTQYFGPGTRLTVL.